Listed below are T cell receptor beta chains from one sample, sequenced in a study of shared T cell receptors in the human thymus. Method: immunoSEQ multiplex PCR; TCRdb's copy keeps in-frame clones and lacks some. The sample consists of some 660,000 clones, around 87% of them appearing once. The sample was also linked to a second study, of human thymus T cells.

Material for sequencing was thymocytes. These TCRs come from a boy younger than two with a congenital heart defect. The CDR3 runs from the conserved cysteine through the conserved F or W. The D gene is left open where the match is weak.

j_call v_call d_call cdr3_nt cdr3_aa
TRBJ1-1 TRBV5-8 TRBD1 TGTGCCAGCAGCTCATACAGGGGGAACACTGAAGCTTTCTTT CASSSYRGNTEAFF
TRBJ2-7 TRBV14 - TGTGCCAGCAGCCAAGGAAGAGGCAGCACTAGCTCCTACGAGCAGTACTTC CASSQGRGSTSSYEQYF
TRBJ2-1 TRBV29-1 TRBD2 TGCAGCGTGGCTAGCGGGAGCTCCTACAATGAGCAGTTCTTC CSVASGSSYNEQFF
TRBJ2-6 TRBV5-6 - TGTGCCAGCAGCCTTGAGTTTCACCCCTGGGCGGGTGGGGCCAACGTCCTGACTTTC CASSLEFHPWAGGANVLTF
TRBJ2-3 TRBV29-1 TRBD2 TGCAGCGTGGGACTAGCGGAAATCACAGATACGCAGTATTTT CSVGLAEITDTQYF
TRBJ2-1 TRBV28 TRBD2 TGTGCCAGCAGTAGGGGTAGCGGGAGCTCCTACAATGAGCAGTTCTTC CASSRGSGSSYNEQFF
TRBJ1-5 TRBV30 TRBD1 TGTGCCTGGAGTGTCGGGACAGGGGGATTTGGTCGCAATCAGCCCCAGCATTTT CAWSVGTGGFGRNQPQHF
TRBJ2-7 TRBV7-2 TRBD2 TGTGCCAGCAGCTCCAAGCGGGAGGGCCCTTACGAGCAGTACTTC CASSSKREGPYEQYF
TRBJ1-2 TRBV11-2 - TGTGCCAGCAGCTTAGGGGGGGGCTATGGCTACACCTTC CASSLGGGYGYTF
TRBJ1-1 TRBV25-1 TRBD1 TGTGCCAGCGGACAGGGAGGGAACACTGAAGCTTTCTTT CASGQGGNTEAFF